The rows below give T cell receptor beta chains drawn from one sample of a study of a mutant IDH1 vaccine in newly diagnosed glioma. The antigens these receptors bind are not known. The table came from immunoSEQ multiplex PCR; TCRdb's copy has only in-frame clones and leaves some out. The table lists about 69,000 clones, around nine tenths of them singletons. The sample here was PBMCs, taken from a glioma patient whose treatment included an IDH1 peptide vaccine. All receptors derive from a man aged 25-45 years with glioma. Both conserved end residues are part of each CDR3. The order of the fields is J gene, V gene, D gene, clone size, CDR3 DNA, CDR3 protein. D genes are given only for firm matches. Some rows mark clone size as missing; the rest say once, few, many or name a class of expanded clone.

>TRBJ1-2|TRBV18|TRBD1|NA
TGTGCCAGCTCACCACCGACAGGGTTTGGAGGCTACACCTTC
CASSPPTGFGGYTF
>TRBJ2-7|TRBV27|TRBD1|NA
TGTGCCAGCAGTAGCATTAGGACAGGGCTCTACGAGCAGTACTTC
CASSSIRTGLYEQYF
>TRBJ2-6|TRBV5-1|TRBD1|NA
TGCGCCAGCAGTCAGGGGGCTGGTGGGGCCAACGTCCTGACTTTC
CASSQGAGGANVLTF
>TRBJ2-7|TRBV10-1|TRBD1|NA
TGCGCCAGCGAGCCCACAGGGGCGCCGATCTCCTACGAGCAGTACTTC
CASEPTGAPISYEQYF
>TRBJ2-1|TRBV10-3|NA|few
TGTGCCATCAGCGTATTAAACAATGAGCAGTTCTTC
CAISVLNNEQFF
>TRBJ2-3|TRBV7-2|NA|NA
TGTGCCAGCAGCCCCAGCCTATTTAGCACAGATACGCAGTATTTT
CASSPSLFSTDTQYF
>TRBJ2-2|TRBV5-1|TRBD1|NA
TGCGCCAGCAGCTGGAGACAGGGGACCGGGGAGCTGTTTTTT
CASSWRQGTGELFF
>TRBJ2-7|TRBV28|NA|NA
TGTGCCAGCAGTTACCTCGGGACCCAGAGCTACGAGCAGTACTTC
CASSYLGTQSYEQYF
>TRBJ2-7|TRBV18|TRBD2|NA
TGTGCCAGCTCACCGACTAGCGGGAGCTCCTACGAGCAGTACTTC
CASSPTSGSSYEQYF
>TRBJ2-7|TRBV19|TRBD1|NA
TGTGCCAGTGCAGGAGGACAGGGGGCCCTTCCCTGCGAGCAGTACTTC
CASAGGQGALPCEQYF
>TRBJ1-6|TRBV27|NA|NA
TGTGCCAGCAGTCCCCGGGGGAATAATTCACCCCTCCACTTT
CASSPRGNNSPLHF
>TRBJ2-7|TRBV2|TRBD1|once
TGTGCCAGCAATTTGGAGACAGGGGCCCTTGAGCAGTACTTC
CASNLETGALEQYF
>TRBJ2-3|TRBV9|TRBD2|NA
TGTGCCAGCAGCGCCGGACTAGCGGTCACAGATACGCAGTATTTT
CASSAGLAVTDTQYF
>TRBJ2-7|TRBV6-6|TRBD2|NA
TGTGCCAGCAGTTATCACGGAGGGAGGGCCGGTTACGAGCAGTACTTC
CASSYHGGRAGYEQYF
>TRBJ1-1|TRBV13|NA|NA
TGTGCCAGCAGCTTAATAGGGAAGAACACTGAAGCTTTCTTT
CASSLIGKNTEAFF
>TRBJ2-1|TRBV7-3|NA|NA
TGTGCCAGCAGCTTAACAGGGACGGGAAATGAGCAGTTCTTC
CASSLTGTGNEQFF
>TRBJ1-4|TRBV30|TRBD1|NA
TGTGCCTGGAGTGACGACAGGGGCGCGCTAGAAAAACTGTTTTTT
CAWSDDRGALEKLFF
>TRBJ2-2|TRBV10-3|TRBD1|once
TGTGCCATCAGCTCGGACAGGGGTGACACCGGGGAGCTGTTTTTT
CAISSDRGDTGELFF
>TRBJ1-1|TRBV6-1|NA|NA
TGTGCCAGCAGCTCGTATAGGTCTGAAGCTTTCTTT
CASSSYRSEAFF
>TRBJ2-1|TRBV11-2|TRBD2|NA
TGTGCCAGCAGCTTAGGGACTAGCGGTAGGGGAGATGAGCAGTTCTTC
CASSLGTSGRGDEQFF
>TRBJ1-2|TRBV5-6|NA|NA
TGTGCCAGCAGCTTGCCGGGGGCGGGTCATGGCTACACCTTC
CASSLPGAGHGYTF
>TRBJ2-3|TRBV6-4|NA|NA
TGTGCCAGCAGTGAAAACAAGAACACAGATACGCAGTATTTT
CASSENKNTDTQYF
>TRBJ1-6|TRBV30|NA|NA
TGTGCCTGGAGCAGGGTTTATTCACCCCTCCACTTT
CAWSRVYSPLHF
>TRBJ1-1|TRBV13|NA|NA
TGTGCCAGCAGCCAAGGACTGATGAACACTGAAGCTTTCTTT
CASSQGLMNTEAFF
>TRBJ2-7|TRBV28|NA|once
TGTGCCAGCAGTTTATCGGGCGGCCTTAGCGGCGAGCAGTACTTC
CASSLSGGLSGEQYF
>TRBJ1-1|TRBV6-1|NA|NA
TGTGCCAGCAGTGAAGCCCGGACAGTCGCTGAAGCTTTCTTT
CASSEARTVAEAFF
>TRBJ2-5|TRBV7-2|NA|NA
TGTGCCAGCAGTCGAGTACGATGGTACCCCGAGGAGACCCAGTACTTC
CASSRVRWYPEETQYF
>TRBJ2-4|TRBV5-5|NA|NA
TGTGCCAGCAGCTTTACTGGGACGACCAAAAACATTCAGTACTTC
CASSFTGTTKNIQYF
>TRBJ2-7|TRBV7-9|NA|NA
TGTGCCAGCAGCTTAGAATATGATGGGCAGACCTACGAGCAGTACTTC
CASSLEYDGQTYEQYF
>TRBJ2-5|TRBV28|TRBD2|once
TGTGCCAGCAGTCCGCGGGGGGGCCGGCAAGAGACCCAGTACTTC
CASSPRGGRQETQYF
>TRBJ1-3|TRBV7-2|NA|NA
TGTGCCAGCAGCACTAGGGTGATTGGAAACACCATATATTTT
CASSTRVIGNTIYF
>TRBJ1-4|TRBV13|NA|NA
TGTGCCAGCAGCCAATCACTAAATGAAAAACTGTTTTTT
CASSQSLNEKLFF
>TRBJ2-3|TRBV7-9|NA|NA
TGTGCCAGCAGCTTAGGCGGCGGGGGCCACACAGATACGCAGTATTTT
CASSLGGGGHTDTQYF
>TRBJ2-1|TRBV5-1|TRBD2|NA
TGTGCCAGCAGCCTAGGCACTAGCGCTTACAATGAGCAGTTCTTC
CASSLGTSAYNEQFF
>TRBJ1-2|TRBV10-3|NA|NA
TGTGCCATCAGTGAGGGGACACTAGACGACTATGGCTACACCTTC
CAISEGTLDDYGYTF
>TRBJ2-7|TRBV19|TRBD1|NA
TGTGCCAGTAGCTTGCCGGGACAGGGCAACTACGAGCAGTACTTC
CASSLPGQGNYEQYF
>TRBJ2-7|TRBV18|TRBD2|NA
TGTGCCAGCTGTCCGGGACTAGCGGGTTTAAGCTCCTACGAGCAGTACTTC
CASCPGLAGLSSYEQYF
>TRBJ1-1|TRBV27|TRBD1|NA
TGTGCCAGCAGTCGGAGCCCGCCAGGGGGAGAAGCTTTCTTT
CASSRSPPGGEAFF
>TRBJ2-3|TRBV6-1|TRBD2|NA
TGTGCCAGCAGTGCGACTAGCGGGATTGTTGCGGTGGACACAGATACGCAGTATTTT
CASSATSGIVAVDTDTQYF